This TCR beta chain was profiled in a study of T cell repertoires in cytomegalovirus infection. Study-level background: Public TCR beta signatures provided an indication of both CMV infection and a matching HLA type.

General study points: Ex vivo responses were dominated by HLA-C-restricted CMV-specific TCR beta clonotypes. Cumulated frequencies of public TCR beta families served to identify carriers of CMV plus the relevant HLA.

MiXCR, run by TCRdb on the reads, gives a single entry per CDR3 protein. The sample has just under 300,000 distinct CDR3 sequences, roughly 9.3% seen once. Per germline, CDR1 MDHEN and CDR2 SYDVKM. The CDR3 runs to 13 residues. Trimming removed 4 bases from V and 8 bases from J; junction bases left unmatched: 5. There are many counts of this clonotype. What it binds is not known. The receptor was isolated from a human donor in good health (CMV status not recorded). Some clones in this sample may be carry-over from other donors' samples. This chain uses TRBV28 with TRBJ1-5, with 7 bases matching TRBD1. The sample comprised PBMCs. The CDR3 loop is CASSYNTGEPQHF. The CDR3 nucleotides are TGTGCCAGCAGTTATAACACAGGGGAGCCCCAGCATTTT.